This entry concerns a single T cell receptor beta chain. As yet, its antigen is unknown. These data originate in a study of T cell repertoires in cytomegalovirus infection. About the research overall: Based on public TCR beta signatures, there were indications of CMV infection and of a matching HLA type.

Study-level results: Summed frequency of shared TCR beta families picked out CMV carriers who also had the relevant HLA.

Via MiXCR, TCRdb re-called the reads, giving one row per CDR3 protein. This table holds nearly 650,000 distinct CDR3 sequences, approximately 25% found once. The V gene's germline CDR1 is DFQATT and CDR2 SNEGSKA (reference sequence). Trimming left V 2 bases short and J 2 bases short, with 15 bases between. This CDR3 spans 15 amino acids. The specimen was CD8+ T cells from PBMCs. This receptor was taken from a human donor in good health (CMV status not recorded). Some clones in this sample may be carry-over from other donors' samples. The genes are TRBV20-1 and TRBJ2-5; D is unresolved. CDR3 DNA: TGCAGTGCTAGATCTGAAGGGCAGGTACAAGAGACCCAGTACTTC. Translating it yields CSARSEGQVQETQYF.